A selection of T cell receptor beta chains follows, all from one sample in a study of blood T cell repertoires in COVID-19. Profiled with immunoSEQ multiplex PCR; TCRdb holds only in-frame clones, not every one. The sample shows about 160,000 clones, about 85% of them seen only once. Sequencing input: peripheral blood. The receptors originated from a man aged 60 to 69 who had recovered from COVID-19. Each CDR3 is given with its conserved first and last residue. D genes are given only for firm matches. Where a row states a size, it is once, few, many or the class of an expanded clone; other rows omit it.

v_gene	j_gene	len	abundance	d_gene	CDR3aa	CDR3nt
TRBV7-3	TRBJ1-4	16	-	TRBD1	CASSLGTGGANEKLFF	TGTGCCAGCAGCCTCGGGACAGGGGGGGCTAATGAAAAACTGTTTTTT
TRBV5-6	TRBJ2-7	12	-	-	CASSPGTYEQYF	TGTGCCAGCAGCCCAGGGACCTACGAGCAGTACTTC
TRBV6-6	TRBJ1-5	14	-	-	CASRQGNSNQPQHF	TGTGCCAGCAGACAGGGAAATAGCAATCAGCCCCAGCATTTT
TRBV3-1/TRBV3-2	TRBJ1-6	14	-	-	CASSQDRDNSPLHF	TGTGCCAGCAGCCAGGACAGAGATAATTCACCCCTCCACTTT
TRBV10-3	TRBJ2-1	14	-	TRBD2	CAISRGGDGNEQFF	TGTGCCATCAGTCGCGGGGGGGATGGTAATGAGCAGTTCTTC
TRBV7-8	TRBJ1-1	14	-	TRBD1	CASSPGTANTEAFF	TGTGCCAGCAGCCCCGGGACAGCAAACACTGAAGCTTTCTTT
TRBV7-9	TRBJ1-4	13	-	-	CASAVNPNEKLFF	TGTGCCAGCGCGGTTAATCCTAATGAAAAACTGTTTTTT
TRBV7-9	TRBJ1-2	16	-	TRBD1	CASSLGTGVANYGYTF	TGTGCCAGCAGCCTCGGGACAGGGGTAGCTAACTATGGCTACACCTTC
TRBV3-1/TRBV3-2	TRBJ2-1	17	once	TRBD2	CASSQDPAGGSYNEQFF	TGTGCCAGCAGCCAAGATCCAGCGGGGGGGTCCTACAATGAGCAGTTCTTC
TRBV19	TRBJ2-5	15	-	TRBD2	CATRTSGGLAETQYF	TGTGCCACTAGGACTAGCGGGGGACTTGCGGAGACCCAGTACTTC
TRBV20-1	TRBJ2-7	14	-	-	CSASTDIDSYEQYF	TGCAGTGCTAGTACCGACATAGACTCCTACGAGCAGTACTTC
TRBV6-6	TRBJ1-5	16	-	TRBD1	CASSYPGTGGGQPQHF	TGTGCCAGCAGTTACCCTGGGACAGGGGGCGGTCAGCCCCAGCATTTT
TRBV11-2	TRBJ2-5	14	-	-	CASSLGTGKETQYF	TGTGCCAGCAGCTTAGGTACAGGGAAAGAGACCCAGTACTTC
TRBV5-1	TRBJ1-1	13	once	TRBD1	CASSYTGDTEAFF	TGCGCCAGCAGCTATACAGGGGACACTGAAGCTTTCTTT
TRBV19	TRBJ2-5	10	-	-	CARAQETQYF	TGTGCCAGGGCCCAAGAGACCCAGTACTTC
TRBV6-5	TRBJ1-2	14	-	-	CASTSLAPRLGYTF	TGTGCCAGCACCTCCCTTGCCCCGCGGCTCGGCTACACCTTC
TRBV6-5	TRBJ2-3	15	-	-	CASSYSRITSDTQYF	TGTGCCAGCAGTTACTCGAGGATTACATCTGATACGCAGTATTTT
TRBV9	TRBJ1-1	16	-	TRBD1	CASSLGTGGLNTEAFF	TGTGCCAGCAGCCTGGGGACAGGGGGACTGAACACTGAAGCTTTCTTT
TRBV18	TRBJ2-1	14	-	-	CASSPQGAYNEQFF	TGTGCCAGCTCACCACAAGGGGCGTACAATGAGCAGTTCTTC
TRBV12-2	TRBJ1-1	14	few	-	CASRLAVPILEAFF	TGTGCAAGTCGCTTAGCGGTACCGATACTTGAAGCTTTCTTT
TRBV12-3/TRBV12-4	TRBJ1-5	12	-	-	CASSLGGMPQHF	TGTGCCAGCAGTTTGGGGGGAATGCCCCAGCATTTT
TRBV2	TRBJ1-5	15	-	TRBD1	CASSAGTAEVQPQHF	TGTGCCAGCAGTGCCGGGACAGCGGAGGTCCAGCCCCAGCATTTT
TRBV30	TRBJ1-2	12	-	TRBD1	CAWSPGTGGYTF	TGTGCCTGGAGTCCAGGGACAGGGGGCTACACCTTC
TRBV19	TRBJ1-2	15	-	TRBD1	CASSPRTGANYGYTF	TGTGCCAGTAGTCCCCGGACAGGGGCTAACTATGGCTACACCTTC
TRBV2	TRBJ1-2	11	-	-	CASREGAFSTF	TGTGCCAGCAGGGAAGGGGCCTTTTCCACCTTC
TRBV12-3/TRBV12-4	TRBJ2-5	12	-	-	CASSLGGKTQYF	TGTGCCAGCAGTTTGGGGGGAAAGACCCAGTACTTC
TRBV5-8	TRBJ2-1	17	-	-	CASSDFPFRVSYNEQFF	TGTGCCAGCAGCGACTTCCCCTTCAGGGTTTCCTACAATGAGCAGTTCTTC
TRBV7-9	TRBJ2-7	17	few	TRBD1	CASSLQITGTGISEQYF	TGTGCCAGCAGCCTCCAGATAACCGGGACAGGCATAAGCGAGCAGTACTTC
TRBV7-3	TRBJ1-2	13	-	TRBD1	CASSPDRGSGYTF	TGTGCCAGCAGCCCGGACAGGGGCAGTGGCTACACCTTC
TRBV23-1	TRBJ2-2	18	-	TRBD2	CASSRGLAGGPHTGELFF	TGCGCCAGCAGTCGCGGACTAGCGGGGGGCCCTCACACCGGGGAGCTGTTTTTT
TRBV30	TRBJ2-7	12	-	TRBD1	CAWTLDRGAPYF	TGTGCCTGGACGTTAGACAGGGGAGCGCCGTACTTC
TRBV3-1/TRBV3-2	TRBJ1-2	14	-	-	CASSQDQGGYGYTF	TGTGCCAGCAGCCAAGATCAGGGTGGCTATGGCTACACCTTC
TRBV7-2	TRBJ1-2	16	-	-	CASSTVVGGPIYGYTF	TGTGCCAGCAGCACCGTGGTGGGGGGGCCAATCTATGGCTACACCTTC
TRBV19	TRBJ1-5	16	-	TRBD1	CASSERQTGTHQPQHF	TGTGCCAGTAGCGAACGCCAGACAGGGACCCATCAGCCCCAGCATTTT
TRBV4-2	TRBJ2-5	16	-	-	CASSQVNGGVSETQYF	TGTGCCAGCAGCCAAGTTAACGGGGGTGTAAGTGAGACCCAGTACTTC
TRBV11-2	TRBJ2-2	14	-	-	CASSLQTGTGELFF	TGTGCCAGCAGCTTACAGACGGGCACCGGGGAGCTGTTTTTT
TRBV19	TRBJ2-1	14	-	-	CASKVGGPYNEQFF	TGTGCCAGTAAGGTCGGGGGACCCTACAATGAGCAGTTCTTC
TRBV28	TRBJ1-1	15	-	-	CASSLRGHKNTEAFF	TGTGCCAGCAGTTTACGGGGACATAAGAACACTGAAGCTTTCTTT
TRBV7-2	TRBJ1-1	14	-	-	CASSPVLGRAEAFF	TGTGCCAGCAGCCCGGTTCTTGGTCGGGCTGAAGCTTTCTTT
TRBV7-9	TRBJ1-1	12	-	-	CASSAPRPEAFF	TGTGCCAGCAGCGCCCCGAGGCCTGAAGCTTTCTTT
TRBV7-2	TRBJ2-5	15	-	-	CASSLVAGNQETQYF	TGTGCCAGCAGCTTAGTGGCAGGGAACCAAGAGACCCAGTACTTC
TRBV7-9	TRBJ2-3	16	-	-	CASSPPPGLSTDTQYF	TGTGCCAGCAGCCCCCCCCCGGGACTGAGCACAGATACGCAGTATTTT
TRBV4-3	TRBJ2-3	16	-	-	CASSQDLGGGTDTQYF	TGCGCCAGCAGCCAAGATCTAGGAGGGGGCACAGATACGCAGTATTTT
TRBV6-5	TRBJ2-4	12	once	-	CATTGLGNIQYF	TGTGCCACCACAGGGCTGGGAAACATTCAGTACTTC
TRBV7-2	TRBJ2-3	18	once	-	CASSLEAMRSGDTDTQYF	TGTGCCAGCAGCTTAGAGGCTATGAGGTCGGGGGACACAGATACGCAGTATTTT
TRBV7-3	TRBJ2-3	14	-	-	CASSPTPLSDTQYF	TGTGCCAGCAGCCCGACTCCCTTATCAGATACGCAGTATTTT
TRBV30	TRBJ1-1	13	-	-	CAWEGGYGTEAFF	TGTGCCTGGGAAGGAGGGTATGGCACTGAAGCTTTCTTT
TRBV5-6	TRBJ1-4	13	-	TRBD1	CASSFSDRAQLFF	TGTGCCAGCAGCTTCTCGGACAGGGCCCAACTGTTTTTT
TRBV7-2	TRBJ2-2	18	once	TRBD2	CASSLAPGPGGTSGELFF	TGTGCCAGCAGCTTAGCGCCCGGCCCGGGGGGAACCTCCGGGGAGCTGTTTTTT
TRBV15	TRBJ2-7	16	-	TRBD1	CATSRGPPGGSYEQYF	TGTGCCACCAGCAGAGGACCTCCAGGGGGCTCCTACGAGCAGTACTTC
TRBV7-9	TRBJ1-4	14	-	TRBD1	CASSRTGEGEKLFF	TGTGCCAGCAGCCGGACAGGGGAGGGTGAAAAACTGTTTTTT
TRBV5-1	TRBJ2-5	15	once	-	CASSLGFSGEETQYF	TGCGCCAGCAGCTTGGGTTTTTCGGGGGAAGAGACCCAGTACTTC
TRBV29-1	TRBJ1-2	13	-	-	CSVGGAFYYGYTF	TGCAGCGTCGGGGGAGCATTTTACTATGGCTACACCTTC
TRBV12-3/TRBV12-4	TRBJ1-2	13	-	-	CASRVDSYYGYTF	TGTGCCAGCAGGGTGGACAGTTACTATGGCTACACCTTC